This TCR beta chain was retrieved from a study of tumor-infiltrating lymphocytes in primary liver carcinoma. Between 20 and 30 mg of unsorted bulk tissue served as the source from which RNA and DNA were co-extracted. From approximately 0.5 ug of total RNA, TCR beta-specific cDNA was reverse-transcribed using a constant-region primer. Investigators got TCR beta libraries out of three nested multiplex PCR rounds, done with slightly modified ARM-PCR. It was with TRBV1-TRBV30 forward primers and a C-beta reverse primer that the first two PCR rounds were run, at roughly 10 cycles each. TCRdb re-called the multiplex PCR reads through MiXCR, storing one row per CDR3 protein. The sample has 90,000 to 140,000 distinct CDR3 sequences; around 83% are singletons. The germline gives CDR1 SQVTM, CDR2 ANQGSEA. This CDR3 comprises 14 residues. Comments on this clonotype: A read error may account for a junction end that differs from germline.

The chain links TRBV29-1 to TRBJ2-1; 8 bases align to TRBD2. The clonotype originates from a man aged 35-49 years with primary liver carcinoma and hepatitis B virus infection. The sample consisted of liver tumor tissue from sampling region 3. Regarding subset: tumor region T3, left-lateral pole. The CDR3 loop reads CSYRTSGDYNEQFF. The CDR3 DNA reads as TGCAGTTACCGTACTAGCGGAGACTACAATGAGCAGTTCTTT.